This is a list of T cell receptor beta chains from one sample in a study of neoadjuvant nivolumab and ipilimumab in lung cancer. Data came from immunoSEQ multiplex PCR; TCRdb stores just in-frame clones and leaves some out. The sample records just under 10,000 clones, 81% being singletons. The specimen was peripheral blood, collected before neoadjuvant nivolumab, alone or with ipilimumab. These receptors all come from an adult with non-small cell lung cancer. CDR3s include the opening cysteine and the closing phenylalanine or tryptophan. D genes are given only for firm matches. Expanded clones get a size class; other rows say once, few or many, or leave the size out.

abundance: .
v_gene: TRBV5-1
d_gene: TRBD1
j_gene: TRBJ1-2
CDR3aa: CASSLEPTTGGYGYTF
CDR3nt: TGCGCCAGCAGCTTGGAACCCACTACAGGGGGCTATGGCTACACCTTC

abundance: .
v_gene: TRBV11-2
d_gene: TRBD2
j_gene: TRBJ2-3
CDR3aa: CASSERLAKDTQYF
CDR3nt: TGTGCCAGCAGCGAGAGACTAGCTAAAGATACGCAGTATTTT

abundance: .
v_gene: TRBV4-1
d_gene: .
j_gene: TRBJ2-1
CDR3aa: CASSQLQGPNGNNEQFF
CDR3nt: TGCGCCAGCAGCCAACTTCAGGGGCCAAACGGAAACAATGAGCAGTTCTTC

abundance: once
v_gene: TRBV7-3
d_gene: .
j_gene: TRBJ2-5
CDR3aa: CASSLGTSRGETQYF
CDR3nt: TGTGCCAGCAGCCTCGGGACTTCCCGTGGGGAGACCCAGTACTTC

abundance: once
v_gene: TRBV5-4
d_gene: TRBD1
j_gene: TRBJ2-5
CDR3aa: CASSPGQGAQGQETQYF
CDR3nt: TGTGCCAGCAGTCCCGGACAGGGGGCGCAGGGGCAAGAGACCCAGTACTTC

abundance: .
v_gene: TRBV7-9
d_gene: TRBD2
j_gene: TRBJ2-3
CDR3aa: CASSSVAGGADTQYF
CDR3nt: TGTGCCAGCAGCTCGGTAGCGGGAGGGGCAGATACGCAGTATTTT

abundance: .
v_gene: TRBV5-1
d_gene: .
j_gene: TRBJ1-6
CDR3aa: CASSLGGQREDSPLHF
CDR3nt: TGCGCCAGCAGCTTGGGAGGCCAGAGGGAAGACTCACCCCTCCACTTT

abundance: .
v_gene: TRBV5-1
d_gene: TRBD1
j_gene: TRBJ1-2
CDR3aa: CASKEGQGDGYTF
CDR3nt: TGCGCCAGCAAAGAAGGACAGGGGGACGGCTACACCTTC

abundance: .
v_gene: TRBV6-1
d_gene: .
j_gene: TRBJ2-7
CDR3aa: CASGRGFNEQYF
CDR3nt: TGTGCCAGCGGCAGGGGTTTCAACGAGCAGTACTTC

abundance: .
v_gene: TRBV5-1
d_gene: TRBD2
j_gene: TRBJ2-5
CDR3aa: CASSSGLAGLVMETQYF
CDR3nt: TGCGCCAGCAGCTCGGGACTAGCGGGATTAGTAATGGAGACCCAGTACTTC

abundance: .
v_gene: TRBV9
d_gene: TRBD1
j_gene: TRBJ1-5
CDR3aa: CASSAGTGSQPQHF
CDR3nt: TGTGCCAGCAGCGCCGGGACAGGGAGTCAGCCCCAGCATTTT

abundance: .
v_gene: TRBV5-8
d_gene: .
j_gene: TRBJ2-3
CDR3aa: CASQLFTDTQYF
CDR3nt: TGTGCCAGTCAGCTGTTCACAGATACGCAGTATTTT

abundance: .
v_gene: TRBV7-3
d_gene: .
j_gene: TRBJ2-2
CDR3aa: CASSLTTDPTRQGGELFF
CDR3nt: TGTGCCAGCAGCTTAACCACCGACCCGACTAGGCAGGGGGGGGAGCTGTTTTTT

abundance: .
v_gene: TRBV2
d_gene: TRBD2
j_gene: TRBJ2-4
CDR3aa: CASSRTSGRAYIQYF
CDR3nt: TGTGCCAGCAGTAGGACTAGCGGGAGGGCCTACATTCAGTACTTC

abundance: .
v_gene: TRBV7-8
d_gene: .
j_gene: TRBJ2-7
CDR3aa: CASSLDGLTEQYF
CDR3nt: TGTGCCAGCAGCTTAGACGGCCTCACGGAGCAGTACTTC

abundance: .
v_gene: TRBV2
d_gene: TRBD2
j_gene: TRBJ2-7
CDR3aa: CASSEEGAGGYEQYF
CDR3nt: TGTGCCAGCAGTGAAGAAGGAGCGGGAGGGTACGAGCAGTACTTC

abundance: once
v_gene: TRBV28
d_gene: .
j_gene: TRBJ2-1
CDR3aa: CASTPPGLRGTSPNEQFF
CDR3nt: TGTGCCAGCACTCCCCCCGGTTTAAGGGGGACTTCCCCTAATGAGCAGTTCTTC

abundance: .
v_gene: TRBV6-6
d_gene: .
j_gene: TRBJ1-1
CDR3aa: CASSYSVLNAAFF
CDR3nt: TGTGCCAGCAGTTACTCGGTCCTCAACGCGGCTTTCTTT

abundance: .
v_gene: TRBV18
d_gene: .
j_gene: TRBJ1-2
CDR3aa: CASSPPTREGYTF
CDR3nt: TGTGCCAGCTCACCACCGACAAGGGAAGGCTACACCTTC

abundance: once
v_gene: TRBV9
d_gene: .
j_gene: TRBJ1-3
CDR3aa: CASSVEGGLGNTIYF
CDR3nt: TGTGCCAGCAGCGTAGAGGGGGGGTTGGGAAACACCATATATTTT

abundance: once
v_gene: TRBV6-5
d_gene: TRBD1
j_gene: TRBJ1-2
CDR3aa: CASHRRDSTYGYTF
CDR3nt: TGTGCCAGCCACCGACGGGACAGCACTTATGGCTACACCTTC

abundance: .
v_gene: TRBV4-1
d_gene: .
j_gene: TRBJ2-5
CDR3aa: CASSQDYGLGETQYF
CDR3nt: TGCGCCAGCAGCCAAGATTACGGGCTAGGAGAGACCCAGTACTTC

abundance: .
v_gene: TRBV7-9
d_gene: .
j_gene: TRBJ2-2
CDR3aa: CASSPGPNTGELFF
CDR3nt: TGTGCCAGCAGCCCAGGACCGAACACCGGGGAGCTGTTTTTT

abundance: .
v_gene: TRBV5-4
d_gene: TRBD1
j_gene: TRBJ2-7
CDR3aa: CASSATGDYEQYF
CDR3nt: TGTGCCAGCAGCGCGACAGGGGACTACGAGCAGTACTTC

abundance: few
v_gene: TRBV9
d_gene: .
j_gene: TRBJ1-1
CDR3aa: CASSVIGTGNTEAFF
CDR3nt: TGTGCCAGCAGCGTGATCGGGACGGGGAACACTGAAGCTTTCTTT

abundance: few
v_gene: TRBV2
d_gene: .
j_gene: TRBJ2-1
CDR3aa: CASPLVLSSYNEQFF
CDR3nt: TGTGCCTCCCCCCTTGTACTGAGCTCCTACAATGAGCAGTTCTTC

abundance: .
v_gene: TRBV28
d_gene: .
j_gene: TRBJ1-3
CDR3aa: CASTPGGSGNTIYF
CDR3nt: TGTGCCAGCACTCCCGGGGGTTCTGGAAACACCATATATTTT

abundance: .
v_gene: TRBV5-8
d_gene: .
j_gene: TRBJ2-3
CDR3aa: CASSSGERAMGNTQYF
CDR3nt: TGTGCCAGCAGCTCGGGGGAGCGGGCGATGGGGAATACGCAGTATTTT

abundance: few
v_gene: TRBV5-1
d_gene: TRBD1
j_gene: TRBJ1-5
CDR3aa: CASSLSPGGNQPQHF
CDR3nt: TGCGCCAGCAGCTTAAGTCCAGGGGGAAATCAGCCCCAGCATTTT

abundance: .
v_gene: TRBV28
d_gene: .
j_gene: TRBJ1-3
CDR3aa: CASSLTGPGNTIYF
CDR3nt: TGTGCCAGCAGTTTAACGGGACCCGGAAACACCATATATTTT

abundance: few
v_gene: TRBV9
d_gene: .
j_gene: TRBJ1-2
CDR3aa: CASSVVGGPAEGYTF
CDR3nt: TGTGCCAGCAGCGTGGTTGGGGGGCCCGCTGAGGGCTACACCTTC

abundance: .
v_gene: TRBV7-9
d_gene: TRBD2
j_gene: TRBJ2-7
CDR3aa: CASSLWSGVAGDPYEQYF
CDR3nt: TGTGCCAGCAGCTTATGGTCAGGGGTAGCGGGGGACCCCTACGAGCAGTACTTC

abundance: .
v_gene: TRBV19
d_gene: .
j_gene: TRBJ2-1
CDR3aa: CASSTGPEQFF
CDR3nt: TGTGCCAGTAGTACAGGGCCGGAGCAGTTCTTC

abundance: .
v_gene: TRBV5-4
d_gene: .
j_gene: TRBJ1-1
CDR3aa: CASSRRGQAPEAFF
CDR3nt: TGTGCCAGCAGCCGGCGGGGCCAGGCCCCTGAAGCTTTCTTT

abundance: .
v_gene: TRBV6-1
d_gene: .
j_gene: TRBJ2-7
CDR3aa: CASSEWGADNYEQYF
CDR3nt: TGTGCCAGCAGTGAATGGGGGGCGGATAACTACGAGCAGTACTTC

abundance: .
v_gene: TRBV28
d_gene: .
j_gene: TRBJ1-5
CDR3aa: CASSLLGARQPQHF
CDR3nt: TGTGCCAGCAGTTTATTGGGGGCAAGGCAGCCCCAGCATTTT

abundance: .
v_gene: TRBV6-1
d_gene: .
j_gene: TRBJ2-5
CDR3aa: CASSDNLDGTQYF
CDR3nt: TGTGCCAGCAGTGATAACCTGGATGGGACCCAGTACTTC

abundance: .
v_gene: TRBV10-1
d_gene: TRBD2
j_gene: TRBJ2-7
CDR3aa: CASSESTASGSRFDEQYF
CDR3nt: TGCGCCAGCAGTGAGTCTACAGCTAGCGGGAGCCGGTTCGACGAGCAGTACTTC

abundance: .
v_gene: TRBV7-2
d_gene: .
j_gene: TRBJ2-1
CDR3aa: CASIWGIAAYNEQFF
CDR3nt: TGTGCCAGCATCTGGGGAATAGCGGCCTACAATGAGCAGTTCTTC

abundance: .
v_gene: TRBV7-9
d_gene: .
j_gene: TRBJ2-7
CDR3aa: CASSLGLREQYF
CDR3nt: TGTGCCAGCAGCTTAGGGCTCCGCGAGCAGTACTTC